The clone carrying this T cell receptor beta chain was counted ten times or more. The sample is drawn from a study of regulatory T cells in long-lasting Graves disease. CDR3 regions were amplified by Arm-PCR using iRepertoire HTBI primers to build TCR beta libraries. In TCRdb, the multiplex PCR reads were re-called with MiXCR into one record per CDR3 protein. The data hold 300,000 or so distinct CDR3 sequences, with around 19% observed a single time. The time point was: persistent/refractory GD, antithyroid drugs over 5 years with positive TRAb. The authors made the TCR library using RNA they extracted from PBMCs. Germline CDR1 reads SGHTA; CDR2 reads FQGNSA. V lost 4 bases, J lost 7 bases, and 9 bases stayed unmatched. CDR3 size: 15 residues.

Sample: peripheral blood mononuclear cells (PBMCs), taken when the disease was refractory, from a patient treated with antithyroid drugs. The gene calls are TRBV7-2 and TRBJ1-5; 8 bases align to TRBD1. This sequence was found in a female donor with Graves disease. The chain's CDR3 is CASSYQDRAGQPQHF. CDR3 sequence (DNA): TGTGCCAGCAGCTACCAGGACAGGGCTGGCCAGCCCCAGCATTTT.